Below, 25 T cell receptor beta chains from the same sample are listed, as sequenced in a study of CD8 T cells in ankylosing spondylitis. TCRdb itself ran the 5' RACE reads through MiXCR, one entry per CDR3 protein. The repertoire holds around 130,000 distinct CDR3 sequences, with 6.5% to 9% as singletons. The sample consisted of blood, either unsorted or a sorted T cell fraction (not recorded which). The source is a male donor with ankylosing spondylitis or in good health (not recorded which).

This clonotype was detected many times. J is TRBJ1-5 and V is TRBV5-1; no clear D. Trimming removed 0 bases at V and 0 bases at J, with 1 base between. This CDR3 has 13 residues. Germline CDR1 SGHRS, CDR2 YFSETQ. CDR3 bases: TGCGCCAGCAGCTTGGCTAGCAATCAGCCCCAGCATTTT. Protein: CASSLASNQPQHF.

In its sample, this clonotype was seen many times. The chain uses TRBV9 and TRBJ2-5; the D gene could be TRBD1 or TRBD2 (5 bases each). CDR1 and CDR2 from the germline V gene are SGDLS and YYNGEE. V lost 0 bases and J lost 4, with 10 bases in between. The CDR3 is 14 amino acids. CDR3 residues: CASSVGVGGETQYF. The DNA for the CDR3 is TGTGCCAGCAGCGTAGGGGTTGGGGGAGAGACCCAGTACTTC.

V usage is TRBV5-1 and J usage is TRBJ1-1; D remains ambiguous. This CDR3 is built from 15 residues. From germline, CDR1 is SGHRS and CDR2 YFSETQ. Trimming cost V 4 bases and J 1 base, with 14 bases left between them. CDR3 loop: CASSRWTGKNTEAFF. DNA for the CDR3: TGCGCCAGCAGCCGCTGGACCGGTAAGAACACTGAAGCTTTCTTT.

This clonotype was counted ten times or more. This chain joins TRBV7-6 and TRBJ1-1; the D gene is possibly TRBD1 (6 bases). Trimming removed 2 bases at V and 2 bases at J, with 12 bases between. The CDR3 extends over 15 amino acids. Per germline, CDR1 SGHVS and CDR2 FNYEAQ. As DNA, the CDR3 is TGTGCCAGCAGCTTATCGTCAGGGGCCAACACTGAAGCTTTCTTT. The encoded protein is CASSLSSGANTEAFF.

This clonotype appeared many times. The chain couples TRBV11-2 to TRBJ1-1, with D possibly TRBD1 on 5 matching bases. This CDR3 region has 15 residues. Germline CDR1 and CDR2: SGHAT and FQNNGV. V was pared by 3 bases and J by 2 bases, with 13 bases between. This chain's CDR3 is CASSFLIQDNTEAFF. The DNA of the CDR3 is TGTGCCAGCAGCTTTCTCATACAGGATAACACTGAAGCTTTCTTT.

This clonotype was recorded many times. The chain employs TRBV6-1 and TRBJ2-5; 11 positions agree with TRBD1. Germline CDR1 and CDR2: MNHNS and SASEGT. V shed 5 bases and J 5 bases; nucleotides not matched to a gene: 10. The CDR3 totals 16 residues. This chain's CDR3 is CASSRRTGGFRETQYF. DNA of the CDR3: TGTGCCAGCAGTCGGAGGACAGGGGGCTTTCGCGAGACCCAGTACTTC.

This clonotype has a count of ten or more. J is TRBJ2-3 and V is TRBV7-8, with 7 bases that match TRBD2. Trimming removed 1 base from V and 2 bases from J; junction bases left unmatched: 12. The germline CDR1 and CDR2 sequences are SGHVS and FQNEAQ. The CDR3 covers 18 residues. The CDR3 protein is CASSLGSLAARYTDTQYF. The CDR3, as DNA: TGTGCCAGCAGCTTAGGTTCGCTAGCGGCCAGATACACAGATACGCAGTATTTT.

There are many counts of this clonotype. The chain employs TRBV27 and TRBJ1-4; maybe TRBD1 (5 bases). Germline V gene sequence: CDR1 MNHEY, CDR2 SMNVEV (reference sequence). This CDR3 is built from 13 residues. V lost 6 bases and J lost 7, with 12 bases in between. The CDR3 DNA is TGTGCCAGCAGCTTCCAGGGTGGTGAAAAACTGTTTTTT. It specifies CASSFQGGEKLFF.

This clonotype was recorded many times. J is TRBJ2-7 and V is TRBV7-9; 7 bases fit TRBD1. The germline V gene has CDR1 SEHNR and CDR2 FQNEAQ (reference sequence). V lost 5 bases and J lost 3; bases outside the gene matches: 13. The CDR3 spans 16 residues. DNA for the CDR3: TGTGCCAGCAGCCTAAGTTCAGCGACAGGGCTCTACGAGCAGTACTTC. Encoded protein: CASSLSSATGLYEQYF.

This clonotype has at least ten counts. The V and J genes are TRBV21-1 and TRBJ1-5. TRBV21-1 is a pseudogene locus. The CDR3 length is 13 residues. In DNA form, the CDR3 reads TGTGCCAGCAGCAAAGGGGTGAATCAGCCCCAGCATTTT. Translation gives CASSKGVNQPQHF.

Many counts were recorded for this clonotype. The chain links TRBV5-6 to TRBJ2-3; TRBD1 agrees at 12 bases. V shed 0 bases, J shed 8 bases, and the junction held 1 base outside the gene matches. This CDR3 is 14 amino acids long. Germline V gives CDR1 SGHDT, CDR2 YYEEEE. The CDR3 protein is CASSLGDRGLTQYF. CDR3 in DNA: TGTGCCAGCAGCTTGGGGGACAGGGGGCTTACGCAGTATTTT.

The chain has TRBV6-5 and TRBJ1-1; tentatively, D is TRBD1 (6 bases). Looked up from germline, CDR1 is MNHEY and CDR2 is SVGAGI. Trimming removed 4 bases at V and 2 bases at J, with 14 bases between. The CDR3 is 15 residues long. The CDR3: CASSFARGANTEAFF. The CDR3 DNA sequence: TGTGCCAGCAGTTTCGCTAGGGGGGCCAACACTGAAGCTTTCTTT.

This CDR3 reads CASSLDFGGSLYEQYF. The CDR3 nucleotides are TGTGCCAGCAGCTTGGATTTCGGGGGGAGCCTGTACGAGCAGTACTTC. The gene calls are TRBV5-5 and TRBJ2-7; 7 bases fit TRBD2. The junction had 10 bases not matched to a gene; V was cut back by 0 bases and J by 4 bases. The CDR3 loop spans 16 amino acids. CDR1 and CDR2 from the germline V gene are SGHKS and YYEKEE (reference sequence).

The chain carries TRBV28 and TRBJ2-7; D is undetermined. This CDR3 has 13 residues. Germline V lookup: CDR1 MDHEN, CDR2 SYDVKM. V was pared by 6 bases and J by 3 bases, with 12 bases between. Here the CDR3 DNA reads TGTGCCAGCAGAACCGGGCCAAACTACGAGCAGTACTTC. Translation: CASRTGPNYEQYF.

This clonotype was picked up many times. The CDR3 DNA reads as TGTGCCAGCAGTTTTCCCAGGGGTGAAGGCTACACCTTC. Translated, it gives CASSFPRGEGYTF. The chain joins TRBV27 to TRBJ1-2, with D possibly TRBD1 on 6 matching bases. CDR1 is MNHEY and CDR2 is SMNVEV in the germline V gene (reference sequence). The CDR3 loop spans 13 amino acids. V was clipped by 3 bases and J by 8 bases, with 13 bases between them.

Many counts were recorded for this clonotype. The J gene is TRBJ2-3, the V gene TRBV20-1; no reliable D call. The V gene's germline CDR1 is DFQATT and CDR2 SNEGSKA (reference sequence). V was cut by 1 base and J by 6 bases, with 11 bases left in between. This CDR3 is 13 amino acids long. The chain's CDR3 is CSARAPHYDTQYF. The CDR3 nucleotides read TGCAGTGCTAGAGCGCCCCATTACGATACGCAGTATTTT.

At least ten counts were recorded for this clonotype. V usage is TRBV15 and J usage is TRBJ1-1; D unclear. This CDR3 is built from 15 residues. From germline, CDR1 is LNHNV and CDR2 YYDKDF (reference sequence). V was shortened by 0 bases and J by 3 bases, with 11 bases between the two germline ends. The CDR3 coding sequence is TGTGCCACCAGCAGAGATCGAGGGTTTGACACTGAAGCTTTCTTT. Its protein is CATSRDRGFDTEAFF.

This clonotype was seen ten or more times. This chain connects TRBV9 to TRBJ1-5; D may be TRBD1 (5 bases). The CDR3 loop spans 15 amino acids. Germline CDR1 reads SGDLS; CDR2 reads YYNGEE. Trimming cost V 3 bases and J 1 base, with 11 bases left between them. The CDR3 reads CASSEGGVSNQPQHF. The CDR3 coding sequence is TGTGCCAGCAGCGAAGGAGGGGTGAGCAATCAGCCCCAGCATTTT.

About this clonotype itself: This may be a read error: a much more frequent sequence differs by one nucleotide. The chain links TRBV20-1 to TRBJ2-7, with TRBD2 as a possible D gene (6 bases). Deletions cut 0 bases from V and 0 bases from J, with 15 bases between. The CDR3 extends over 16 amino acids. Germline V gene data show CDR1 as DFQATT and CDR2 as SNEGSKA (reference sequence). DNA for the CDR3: TGCAGTGCTAGAGATCCGGGGAGGTACAGCTCCTACGAGCAGTACTTC. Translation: CSARDPGRYSSYEQYF.

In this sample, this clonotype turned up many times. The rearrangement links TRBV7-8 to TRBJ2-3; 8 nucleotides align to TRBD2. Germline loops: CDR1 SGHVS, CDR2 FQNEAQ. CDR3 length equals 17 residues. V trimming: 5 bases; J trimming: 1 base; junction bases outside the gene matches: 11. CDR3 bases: TGTGCCAGCAGCGAAGGAGTCCGGCGGGGGGGCACAGATACGCAGTATTTT. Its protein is CASSEGVRRGGTDTQYF.

CDR3 sequence reads: CASSLALSGIEAFF. The CDR3 DNA reads as TGCGCCAGCAGCTTGGCGTTGTCTGGAATTGAAGCTTTCTTT. The rearrangement links TRBV5-1 to TRBJ1-1; D call uncertain. CDR3 size: 14 residues. V lost 0 bases, J lost 7 bases, and 13 bases lay in between. Germline CDR1 reads SGHRS; CDR2 reads YFSETQ.

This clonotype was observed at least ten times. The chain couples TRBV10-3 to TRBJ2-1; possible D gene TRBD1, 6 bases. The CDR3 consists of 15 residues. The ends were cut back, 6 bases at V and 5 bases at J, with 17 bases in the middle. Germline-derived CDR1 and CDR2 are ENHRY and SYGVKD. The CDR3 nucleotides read TGTGCCATCAGGCAACAGGGTCAGGCCGACAATGAGCAGTTCTTC. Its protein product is CAIRQQGQADNEQFF.

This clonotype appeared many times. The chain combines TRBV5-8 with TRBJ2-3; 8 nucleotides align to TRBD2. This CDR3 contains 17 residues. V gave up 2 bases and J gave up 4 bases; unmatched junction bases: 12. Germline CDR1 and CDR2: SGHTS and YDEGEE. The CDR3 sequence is CASSFYGRAEFPDTQYF. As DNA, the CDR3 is TGTGCCAGCAGCTTCTACGGGAGGGCCGAGTTCCCAGATACGCAGTATTTT.

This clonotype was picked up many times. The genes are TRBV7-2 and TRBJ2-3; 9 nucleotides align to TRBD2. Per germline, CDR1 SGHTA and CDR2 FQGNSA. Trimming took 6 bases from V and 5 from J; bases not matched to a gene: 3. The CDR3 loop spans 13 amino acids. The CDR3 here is CASRLAGLDTQYF. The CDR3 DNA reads TGTGCCAGCAGGCTAGCGGGGTTAGATACGCAGTATTTT.

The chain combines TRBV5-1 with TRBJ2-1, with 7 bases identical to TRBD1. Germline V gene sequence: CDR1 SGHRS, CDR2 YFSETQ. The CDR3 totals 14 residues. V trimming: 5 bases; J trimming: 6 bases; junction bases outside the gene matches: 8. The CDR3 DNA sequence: TGCGCCAGCAGAAAAACAGGGGTACTCAATGAGCAGTTCTTC. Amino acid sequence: CASRKTGVLNEQFF. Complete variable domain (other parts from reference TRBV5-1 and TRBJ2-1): KAGVTQTPRYLIKTRGQQVTLSCSPISGHRSVSWYQQTPGQGLQFLFEYFSETQRNKGNFPGRFSGRQFSNSRSEMNVSTLELGDSALYLCASRKTGVLNEQFFGPGTRLTVL.